This is a list of T cell receptor beta chains from one sample in a study of T-cell memory formation after mild COVID-19. TCRdb used MiXCR to reprocess the 5' RACE reads, holding one entry per CDR3 protein. The sample holds roughly 300,000 distinct CDR3 sequences, roughly 13% seen once. The sample taken for sequencing was PBMCs or a T cell subset sorted from them (not recorded which). Source of these receptors: a man between 18 and 29 years old who had mild COVID-19 (a few samples of this study predate the infection). Cell type and time point are not known. Both conserved end residues are part of each CDR3. D genes are given only for firm matches. Size is stated for part of the rows, as once, few or many counts, or as a class when the clone is expanded.

>.|TRBJ2-1|.|TRBV3-1
CASSHPGHNLFNEQFF
TGTGCCAGCAGCCACCCCGGACACAACCTTTTCAATGAGCAGTTCTTC
>TRBD1|TRBJ2-3|.|TRBV9
CASSVVSQGAQHTQYF
TGTGCCAGCAGCGTAGTGTCCCAGGGGGCGCAACATACGCAGTATTTT
>TRBD1|TRBJ2-3|.|TRBV12-3/TRBV12-4
CASRSTGARGTDTQYF
TGTGCCAGCAGATCGACAGGGGCCAGGGGCACAGATACGCAGTATTTT
>TRBD1|TRBJ2-7|many|TRBV7-9
CASSPPGQAYEQYF
TGTGCCAGCAGCCCTCCGGGACAGGCCTACGAGCAGTACTTC
>.|TRBJ2-7|many|TRBV6-5
CASSYKGSVYEQYF
TGTGCCAGCAGTTATAAGGGTTCCGTATACGAGCAGTACTTC
>.|TRBJ2-7|many|TRBV27
CASSSRGGYYEQYF
TGTGCCAGCAGTTCTCGTGGGGGCTATTACGAGCAGTACTTC
>.|TRBJ1-3|few|TRBV7-9
CASSLGGNSGNTIYF
TGTGCCAGCAGCTTAGGGGGAAACTCTGGAAACACCATATATTTT
>TRBD1|TRBJ2-1|few|TRBV7-9
CASTRTGRKFF
TGTGCCAGCACCCGGACAGGGAGGAAGTTCTTC
>TRBD1|TRBJ1-1|.|TRBV29-1
CSVGQGGGMNTEAFF
TGCAGCGTGGGACAGGGGGGAGGCATGAACACTGAAGCTTTCTTT
>TRBD2|TRBJ2-2|many|TRBV5-1
CASRRAGGNTGELFF
TGCGCCAGCAGAAGAGCGGGGGGGAACACCGGGGAGCTGTTTTTT
>TRBD1|TRBJ1-1|.|TRBV7-8
CASSLGGQAGRKAFF
TGTGCCAGCAGCTTAGGGGGACAGGCCGGGAGGAAAGCTTTCTTT
>TRBD1|TRBJ1-3|.|TRBV4-1
CASSQDGTVRSGNTIYF
TGCGCCAGCAGCCAAGATGGGACAGTGCGCTCTGGAAACACCATATATTTT
>TRBD1|TRBJ2-7|many|TRBV5-1
CASSQDRFYEQYF
TGCGCCAGCAGCCAGGACAGGTTCTACGAGCAGTACTTC
>.|TRBJ1-1|many|TRBV5-1
CASSLLGTEAFF
TGTGCCAGCAGTTTACTGGGAACTGAAGCTTTCTTT
>TRBD1|TRBJ2-7|few|TRBV2
CASNGQGVNYEQYF
TGTGCCAGCAACGGACAGGGGGTAAACTACGAGCAGTACTTC
>.|TRBJ2-2|few|TRBV5-4
CASSDQPGELFF
TGTGCCAGCAGCGACCAGCCTGGGGAGCTGTTTTTT
>.|TRBJ1-5|many|TRBV5-1
CASSLGAVPNQPQHF
TGCGCCAGCAGCTTGGGAGCAGTTCCTAATCAGCCCCAGCATTTT
>.|TRBJ2-4|many|TRBV3-1
CASSPNTGGAAKNIQYF
TGTGCCAGCAGCCCAAATACAGGGGGGGCCGCCAAAAACATTCAGTACTTC
>.|TRBJ1-3|few|TRBV18
CASSPRPGLRNTIYF
TGTGCCAGCTCACCCCGCCCGGGATTGAGAAACACCATATATTTT
>.|TRBJ1-6|many|TRBV7-2
CASTSRSSYNSPLHF
TGTGCCAGCACCTCCCGTAGCTCCTATAATTCACCCCTCCACTTT
>TRBD2|TRBJ2-7|.|TRBV6-5
CASRPHRTSGGVEQYF
TGTGCCAGCAGACCCCACCGGACTAGCGGGGGCGTCGAGCAGTACTTC
>.|TRBJ2-3|.|TRBV7-3
CASSLGPRVSTDTQYF
TGTGCCAGCAGCTTAGGTCCACGCGTGAGCACAGATACGCAGTATTTT
>.|TRBJ1-1|few|TRBV7-9
CASSSRGGGMGTEAFF
TGTGCCAGCAGCTCACGCGGGGGCGGGATGGGCACTGAAGCTTTCTTT